Below, one TCR beta chain is given with its context. The antigen remains unidentified. After less than 11 days in culture, the CD4+ T cells were isolated. Libraries were prepared by immunoSEQ multiplex PCR; TCRdb keeps only in-frame clonotypes and omits some of them. The data show tens of thousands of clones, with approximately 74% seen just once and around 8.9% held by the top ten. J lost 8 bases, V lost 3 bases, and 16 bases had no gene match. The CDR3 contains 16 residues. From germline, CDR1 is DFQATT and CDR2 SNEGSKA (reference sequence). The entry originates in a study of vaccination effects on CD4 cells after COVID-19.

The sample in question was CD4+ T cells from PBMCs cultured without peptide, obtained before COVID-19 vaccination. This sequence originates from a human donor who had a prior SARS-CoV-2 infection. The rearrangement joins TRBV20-1 to TRBJ2-1; the match to TRBD2 covers 7 bases. The CDR3 coding sequence is TGCAGTGCTAGTGGCCAAGCGGGATCCCCGCGGGATGAGCAGTTCTTC. It encodes CSASGQAGSPRDEQFF.